This T cell receptor beta chain was profiled in a study of T cell changes during pregnancy in multiple sclerosis. The table came from immunoSEQ multiplex PCR; TCRdb's copy has only in-frame clones and leaves some out. The table records about 70,000 clones, 80% to 95% of them present only once. Germline CDR1 reads MNHEY; CDR2 reads SVGAGI. V lost 7 bases to trimming and J lost 7 bases; unmatched junction nucleotides: 9. This CDR3 is 14 amino acids long. Sample: CD8+ T cells from peripheral blood mononuclear cells, taken in the third trimester of pregnancy. The clonotype comes from a female donor in good health, enrolled as a control in a pregnancy study. The rearrangement links TRBV6-5 to TRBJ1-1; 10 nucleotides match TRBD1. The CDR3 nucleotides read TGTGCCAGCACCGAAAGTGGGACAGGGGTTGAAGCTTTCTTT. The encoded protein is CASTESGTGVEAFF.